The entry that follows covers one T cell receptor beta chain sequence. TCRdb's table, derived via immunoSEQ multiplex PCR, lists solely in-frame clones and lacks some. The repertoire has some 200,000 clones, more than 75% of them found once; the top ten carry about 3.5%. This sample stems from a study of blood T cell repertoires in COVID-19. The sequenced sample was peripheral blood. The TCR comes from a man between 65 and 80 years old with acute or convalescent COVID-19.

CDR3: CATSRSTGTAGNTIYF. For the CDR3, the DNA is TGTGCCACCAGCAGATCTACTGGGACAGCCGGAAACACCATATATTTT. This chain joins TRBV15 and TRBJ1-3, with 7 bases aligning to TRBD1. Germline assignment: CDR1 LNHNV and CDR2 YYDKDF (reference sequence). V lost 2 bases to trimming and J lost 4 bases; unmatched junction nucleotides: 8. This CDR3 spans 16 amino acids.